The 9 T cell receptor beta chains in this list originate from one sample, sequenced in a study of cytomegalovirus exposure and HLA in healthy donors. The study ran its PCR with 60 Vbeta and 13 Jbeta primers. Repertoires were generated with immunoSEQ multiplex PCR, while TCRdb's copy carries only in-frame clones and drops some. Of 210,000 or so clones listed, 60% to 80% are singletons. Sequenced sample: PBMCs. The source is a man aged 18 to 29 in good health and CMV-seronegative.

This chain joins TRBV9 and TRBJ2-1, with a tentative D call TRBD1 (6 bases). Germline V gene sequence: CDR1 SGDLS, CDR2 YYNGEE. Trimming shortened V by 0 bases and J by 4 bases, and 8 bases separated the two germline ends. CDR3 length: 14 residues. The CDR3 region is CASSVDGQYNEQFF. As DNA, the CDR3 is TGTGCCAGCAGCGTAGACGGACAGTACAATGAGCAGTTCTTC.

The chain employs TRBV2 and TRBJ2-2; maybe TRBD1 (6 bases). With 8 bases removed from V and 3 bases from J, the gap between germline ends came to 13 bases. The germline V gene has CDR1 SNHLY and CDR2 FYNNEI. This CDR3 has 14 amino acids. CDR3 sequence (DNA): TGTGCCAGCCTGAGGGGGTTGGACACCGGGGAGCTGTTTTTT. This translates into CASLRGLDTGELFF.

This CDR3 reads CASSLADGGGEQFF. CDR3 bases: TGCGCCAGCAGCTTGGCCGACGGGGGGGGTGAGCAGTTCTTC. The rearrangement joins TRBV5-1 to TRBJ2-1, with 8 positions matching TRBD2. The CDR3 covers 14 residues. After removal of 0 bases from V and 9 bases from J, the junction contained 5 bases not matched to a gene. In germline, CDR1 is SGHRS, CDR2 YFSETQ.

This chain connects TRBV25-1 to TRBJ2-3; 10 bases are shared with TRBD1. In germline, CDR1 is MGHDK, CDR2 SYGVNS. CDR3 length: 15 amino acids. The ends lost 3 bases at V and 2 bases at J; junction bases unmatched: 2. This CDR3 reads CASSDGQGDTDTQYF. CDR3 in DNA: TGTGCCAGCAGTGATGGACAGGGGGACACAGATACGCAGTATTTT. The variable domain in full, with the rest retrieved from reference TRBV25-1 and TRBJ2-3, is EADIYQTPRYLVIGTGKKITLECSQTMGHDKMYWYQQDPGMELHLIHYSYGVNSTEKGDLSSESTVSRIRTEHFPLTLESARPSHTSQYLCASSDGQGDTDTQYFGPGTRLTVL.

V usage is TRBV15 and J usage is TRBJ2-1; TRBD2 aligns across 7 bases. Germline CDR1 reads LNHNV; CDR2 reads YYDKDF (reference sequence). V shed 0 bases, J shed 8 bases, and the junction held 7 bases outside the gene matches. This CDR3 region has 15 residues. The CDR3 nucleotides read TGTGCCACCAGCAGAGATCGCGGGAGTGTCGATGAGCAGTTCTTC. This encodes CATSRDRGSVDEQFF. The full variable domain, rest sourced from reference TRBV15 and TRBJ2-1, is DAMVIQNPRYQVTQFGKPVTLSCSQTLNHNVMYWYQQKSSQAPKLLFHYYDKDFNNEADTPDNFQSRRPNTSFCFLDIRSPGLGDTAMYLCATSRDRGSVDEQFFGPGTRLTVL.

The rearrangement uses TRBV6-1 and TRBJ2-7; 8 bases align to TRBD2. The germline gives CDR1 MNHNS, CDR2 SASEGT. CDR3 length: 14 amino acids. V trimming: 8 bases; J trimming: 6 bases; junction bases outside the gene matches: 12. CDR3 nucleotides: TGTGCCAGCTACCCCCGGACTAGCTCTCTCGAGCAGTACTTC. Protein product: CASYPRTSSLEQYF.

The J gene is TRBJ1-4, the V gene TRBV6-5; D might be TRBD1 (5 bases). The CDR3 sequence is 15 residues long. Trimming stripped 6 bases from V and 3 bases from J, with 14 bases between. Germline assignment: CDR1 MNHEY and CDR2 SVGAGI. The CDR3: CASSPFRVSNEKLFF. The CDR3 DNA reads as TGTGCCAGCAGCCCATTCAGGGTATCTAATGAAAAACTGTTTTTT.

The chain is built from TRBV28 and TRBJ2-1, with no clear D. The germline V gene has CDR1 MDHEN and CDR2 SYDVKM. V was trimmed by 6 bases and J by 6 bases, leaving 15 bases between them. CDR3 length: 14 amino acids. CDR3 loop: CASRLPLRSNEQFF. In DNA, the CDR3 is TGTGCCAGCAGACTTCCTCTGAGGAGCAATGAGCAGTTCTTC.

The chain recombines TRBV4-3 with TRBJ2-1, with D possibly matching TRBD1 (6 bases). V shed 0 bases and J shed 2 bases, with 8 bases lying between them. In germline, CDR1 is LGHNA, CDR2 YSLEER. The CDR3 contains 15 residues. The CDR3: CASSQDRGAYNEQFF. For the CDR3, the DNA is TGCGCCAGCAGCCAAGACAGGGGTGCCTACAATGAGCAGTTCTTC.